The clone carrying this T cell receptor (beta chain) was seen only a few times. This entry belongs to a study of molecular identifiers for immune sequencing clone quantification. At the level of the study: Four of five splits of RNA from about 20,000 or 100,000 naive CD8 cells were sequenced in replicates.

Germline lookup yields CDR1 MNHEY and CDR2 SVGAGI. The CDR3 length is 13 residues. V dropped 2 bases and J dropped 1 base, with 4 bases sitting between them. TCRdb analysed the PCR reads with MiXCR anew, one entry per CDR3 protein. The sample consists of around 94,000 distinct CDR3 sequences, under 40% of them appearing once. This chain links TRBV6-5 with TRBJ2-3; D remains ambiguous. The sequence was obtained from a human donor in good health. Some libraries in this study had Jurkat cell RNA spiked in. The sequencing sample was made of naive CD8+ T cells from blood, with Jurkat cell RNA spiked in. Subset meaning: FACS-sorted CD8+CD4-CCR7+CD45RA+ naive T cells. The CDR3 here is CASSYRGTDTQYF. The CDR3 bases are TGTGCCAGCAGTTACCGGGGCACAGATACGCAGTATTTT.